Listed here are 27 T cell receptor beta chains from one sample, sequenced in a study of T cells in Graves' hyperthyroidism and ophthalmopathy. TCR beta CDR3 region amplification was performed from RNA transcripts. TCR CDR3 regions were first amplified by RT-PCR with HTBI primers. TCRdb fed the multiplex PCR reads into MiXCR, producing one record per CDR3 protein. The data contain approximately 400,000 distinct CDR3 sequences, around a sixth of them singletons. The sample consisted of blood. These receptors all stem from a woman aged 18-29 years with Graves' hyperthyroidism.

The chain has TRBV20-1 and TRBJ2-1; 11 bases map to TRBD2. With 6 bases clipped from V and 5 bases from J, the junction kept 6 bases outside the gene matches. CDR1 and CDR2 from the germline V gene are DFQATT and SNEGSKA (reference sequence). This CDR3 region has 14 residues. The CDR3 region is CSALLAGANNEQFF. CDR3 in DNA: TGCAGTGCCTTACTAGCGGGGGCCAACAATGAGCAGTTCTTC.

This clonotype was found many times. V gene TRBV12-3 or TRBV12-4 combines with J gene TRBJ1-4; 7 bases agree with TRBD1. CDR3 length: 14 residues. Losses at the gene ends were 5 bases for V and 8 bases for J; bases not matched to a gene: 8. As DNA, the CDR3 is TGTGCCAGCAGTCCGGGACAGTCTAGGGAAAAACTGTTTTTT. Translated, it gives CASSPGQSREKLFF.

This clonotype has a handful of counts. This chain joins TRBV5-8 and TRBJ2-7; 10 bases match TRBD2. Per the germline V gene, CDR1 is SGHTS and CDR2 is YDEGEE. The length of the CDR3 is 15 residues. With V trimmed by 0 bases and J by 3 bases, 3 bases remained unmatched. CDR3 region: CASSLVTSGLYEQYF. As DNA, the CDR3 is TGTGCCAGCAGCTTGGTGACTAGCGGGCTCTACGAGCAGTACTTC.

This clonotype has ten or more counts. The CDR3 region is CASSPEGLNQPQHF. DNA of the CDR3: TGTGCCAGCAGCCCCGAGGGACTTAATCAGCCCCAGCATTTT. The chain employs TRBV7-9 and TRBJ1-5, with a tentative D call TRBD1 (5 bases). Germline-derived CDR1 and CDR2 are SEHNR and FQNEAQ (reference sequence). The CDR3 contains 14 residues. V lost 5 bases to trimming and J lost 4 bases, with 12 bases between them.

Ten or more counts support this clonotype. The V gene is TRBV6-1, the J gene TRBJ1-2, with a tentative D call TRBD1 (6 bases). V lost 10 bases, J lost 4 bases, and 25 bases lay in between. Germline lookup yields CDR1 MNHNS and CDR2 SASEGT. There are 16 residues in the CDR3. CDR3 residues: CATLGSSGVLAYGYTF. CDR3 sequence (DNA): TGTGCCACCCTGGGGTCTTCAGGGGTTCTTGCCTATGGCTACACCTTC.

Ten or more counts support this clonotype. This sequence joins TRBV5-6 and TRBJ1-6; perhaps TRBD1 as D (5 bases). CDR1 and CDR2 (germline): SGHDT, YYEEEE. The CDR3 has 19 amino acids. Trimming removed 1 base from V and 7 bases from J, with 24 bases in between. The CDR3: CASSLRGVKTLVKNSPLHF. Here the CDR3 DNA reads TGTGCCAGCAGCTTGAGGGGTGTCAAAACACTGGTGAAGAATTCACCCCTCCACTTT.

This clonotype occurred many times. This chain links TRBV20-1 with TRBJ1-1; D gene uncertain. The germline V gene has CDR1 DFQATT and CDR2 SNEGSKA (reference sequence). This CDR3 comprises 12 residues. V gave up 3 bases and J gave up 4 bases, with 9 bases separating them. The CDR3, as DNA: TGCAGTGCTAGCTGGGCGGCCACTGAAGCTTTCTTT. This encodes CSASWAATEAFF.

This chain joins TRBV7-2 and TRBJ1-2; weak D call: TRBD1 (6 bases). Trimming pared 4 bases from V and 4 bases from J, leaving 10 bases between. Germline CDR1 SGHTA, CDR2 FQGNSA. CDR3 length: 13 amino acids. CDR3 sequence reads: CASSSRTVYGYTF. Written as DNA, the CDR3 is TGTGCCAGCAGCTCTCGGACAGTCTATGGCTACACCTTC.

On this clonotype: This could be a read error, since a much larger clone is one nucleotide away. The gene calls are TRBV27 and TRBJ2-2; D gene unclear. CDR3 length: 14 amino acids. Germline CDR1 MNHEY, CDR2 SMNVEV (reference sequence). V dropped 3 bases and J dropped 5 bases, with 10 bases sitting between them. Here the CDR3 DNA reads TGTGCCAGCAGTTTGGTGAGAAAGACCGGGGAGCTGTTTTTT. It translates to CASSLVRKTGELFF.

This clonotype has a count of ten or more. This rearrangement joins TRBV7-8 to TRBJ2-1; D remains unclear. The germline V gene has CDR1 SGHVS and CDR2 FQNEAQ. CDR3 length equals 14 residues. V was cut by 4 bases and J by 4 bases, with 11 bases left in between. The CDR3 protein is CASSSRLLYNEQFF. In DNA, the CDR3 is TGTGCCAGCAGCTCCCGACTTCTATACAATGAGCAGTTCTTC. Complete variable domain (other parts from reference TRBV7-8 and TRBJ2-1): GAGVSQSPRYKVAKRGQDVALRCDPISGHVSLFWYQQALGQGPEFLTYFQNEAQLDKSGLPSDRFFAERPEGSVSTLKIQRTQQEDSAVYLCASSSRLLYNEQFFGPGTRLTVL.

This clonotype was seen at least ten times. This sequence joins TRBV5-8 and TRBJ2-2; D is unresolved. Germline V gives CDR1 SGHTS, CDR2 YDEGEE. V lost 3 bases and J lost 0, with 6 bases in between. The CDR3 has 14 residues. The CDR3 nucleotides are TGTGCCAGCAGCTCACAGCCGAACACCGGGGAGCTGTTTTTT. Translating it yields CASSSQPNTGELFF.

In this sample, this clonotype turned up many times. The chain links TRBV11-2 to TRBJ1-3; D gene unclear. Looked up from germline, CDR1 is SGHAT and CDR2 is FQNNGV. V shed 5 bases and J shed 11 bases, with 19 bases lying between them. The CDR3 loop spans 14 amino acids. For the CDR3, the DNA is TGTGCCAGCAGCCCAAACTCCGGCCGAGGCGCCATATATTTT. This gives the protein CASSPNSGRGAIYF.

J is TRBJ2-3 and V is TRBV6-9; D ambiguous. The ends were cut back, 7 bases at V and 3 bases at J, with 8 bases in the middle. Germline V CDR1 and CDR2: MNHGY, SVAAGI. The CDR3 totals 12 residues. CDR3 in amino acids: CASISETDTQYF. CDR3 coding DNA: TGTGCCAGCATTTCAGAGACAGATACGCAGTATTTT.

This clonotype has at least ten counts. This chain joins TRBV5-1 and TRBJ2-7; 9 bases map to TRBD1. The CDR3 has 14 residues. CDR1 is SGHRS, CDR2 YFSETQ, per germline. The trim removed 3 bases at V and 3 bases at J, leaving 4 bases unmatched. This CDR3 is CASSSGTGYYEQYF. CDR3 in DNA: TGCGCCAGCAGCTCCGGGACAGGGTACTACGAGCAGTACTTC.

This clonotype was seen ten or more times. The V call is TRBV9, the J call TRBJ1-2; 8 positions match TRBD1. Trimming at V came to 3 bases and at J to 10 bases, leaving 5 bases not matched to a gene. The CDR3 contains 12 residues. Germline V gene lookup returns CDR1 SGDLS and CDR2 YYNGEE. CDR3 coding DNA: TGTGCCAGCAGCGCGGACAGGGAAGACTACACCTTC. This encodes CASSADREDYTF.

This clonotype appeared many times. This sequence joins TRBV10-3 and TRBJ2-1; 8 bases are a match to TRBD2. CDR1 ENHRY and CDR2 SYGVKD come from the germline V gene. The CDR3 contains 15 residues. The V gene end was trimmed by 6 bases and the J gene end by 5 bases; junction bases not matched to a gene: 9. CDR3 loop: CAISRGLALNNEQFF. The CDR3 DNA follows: TGTGCCATCAGCCGAGGACTAGCCCTTAACAATGAGCAGTTCTTC.

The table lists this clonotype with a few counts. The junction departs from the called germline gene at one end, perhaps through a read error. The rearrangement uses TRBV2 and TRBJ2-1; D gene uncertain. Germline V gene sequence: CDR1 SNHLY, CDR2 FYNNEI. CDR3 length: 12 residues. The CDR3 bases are TGTGCCAGCAGCTACGAAAAAACTGAGCAGCTCTTC. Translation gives CASSYEKTEQLF.

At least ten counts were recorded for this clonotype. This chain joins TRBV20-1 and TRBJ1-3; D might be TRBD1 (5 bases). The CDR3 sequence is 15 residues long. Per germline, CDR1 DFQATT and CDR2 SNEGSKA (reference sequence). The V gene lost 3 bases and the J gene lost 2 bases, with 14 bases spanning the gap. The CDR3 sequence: CSARVQGRPGNTIYF. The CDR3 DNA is TGCAGTGCTAGGGTTCAGGGACGGCCTGGAAACACCATATATTTT.

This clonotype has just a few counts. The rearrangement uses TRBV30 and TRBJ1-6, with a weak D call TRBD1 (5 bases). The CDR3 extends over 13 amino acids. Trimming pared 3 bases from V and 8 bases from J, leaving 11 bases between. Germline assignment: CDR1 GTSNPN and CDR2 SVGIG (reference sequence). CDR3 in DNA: TGTGCCTGGAGGGTCCAGGGCGATTCACCCCTCCACTTT. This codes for CAWRVQGDSPLHF.

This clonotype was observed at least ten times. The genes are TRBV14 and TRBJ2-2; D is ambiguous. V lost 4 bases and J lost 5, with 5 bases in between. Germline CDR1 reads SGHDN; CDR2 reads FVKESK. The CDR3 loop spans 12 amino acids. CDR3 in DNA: TGTGCCAGCAGCCCATGGACCGGGGAGCTGTTTTTT. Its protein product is CASSPWTGELFF.

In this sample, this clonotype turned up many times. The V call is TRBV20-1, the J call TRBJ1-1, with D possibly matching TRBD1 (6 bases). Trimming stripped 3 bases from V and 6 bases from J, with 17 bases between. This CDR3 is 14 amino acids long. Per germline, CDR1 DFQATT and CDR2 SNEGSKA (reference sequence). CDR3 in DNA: TGCAGTGCTAGGAAGGGGGGAGAAGTCGCTGAAGCTTTCTTT. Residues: CSARKGGEVAEAFF.

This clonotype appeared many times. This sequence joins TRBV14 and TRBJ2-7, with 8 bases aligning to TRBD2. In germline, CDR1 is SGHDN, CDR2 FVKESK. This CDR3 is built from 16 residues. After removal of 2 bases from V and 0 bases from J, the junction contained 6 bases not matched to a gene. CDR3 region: CASSQFTAGVSYEQYF. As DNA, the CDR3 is TGTGCCAGCAGCCAATTCACAGCGGGGGTCTCCTACGAGCAGTACTTC.

In DNA form, the CDR3 reads TGCGCCAGCAGCCCGGAGGACAGTTCTTCTCAGTACTTC. Protein product: CASSPEDSSSQYF. V usage is TRBV5-1 and J usage is TRBJ2-4; possibly TRBD1 for D (6 bases). The CDR3 has 13 amino acids. Germline-derived CDR1 and CDR2 are SGHRS and YFSETQ. Trimming removed 4 bases from V and 12 bases from J, with 17 bases in between.

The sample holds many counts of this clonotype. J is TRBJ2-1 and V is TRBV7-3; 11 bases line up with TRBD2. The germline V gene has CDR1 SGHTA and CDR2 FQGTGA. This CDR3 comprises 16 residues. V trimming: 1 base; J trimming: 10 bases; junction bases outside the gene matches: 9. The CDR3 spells CASSLMGLAGGKEQFF. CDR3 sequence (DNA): TGTGCCAGCAGCTTAATGGGCCTAGCGGGGGGCAAAGAGCAGTTCTTC.

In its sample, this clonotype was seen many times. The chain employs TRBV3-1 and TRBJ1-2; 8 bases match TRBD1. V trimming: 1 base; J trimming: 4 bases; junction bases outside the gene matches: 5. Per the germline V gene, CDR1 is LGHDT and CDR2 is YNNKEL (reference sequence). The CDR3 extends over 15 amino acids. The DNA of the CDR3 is TGTGCCAGCAGCCAAGGAGGGACAGGAAGCTATGGCTACACCTTC. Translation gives CASSQGGTGSYGYTF. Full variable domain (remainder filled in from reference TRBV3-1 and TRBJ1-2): DTAVSQTPKYLVTQMGNDKSIKCEQNLGHDTMYWYKQDSKKFLKIMFSYNNKELIINETVPNRFSPKSPDKAHLNLHINSLELGDSAVYFCASSQGGTGSYGYTFGSGTRLTVV.

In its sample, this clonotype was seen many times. The CDR3 DNA reads TGCAGTGCTAGCCTTTTTACAGGTTATGGCTACACCTTC. This gives the protein CSASLFTGYGYTF. V and J are TRBV20-1 and TRBJ1-2, with D maybe TRBD1 (5 bases). The CDR3 is 13 amino acids. Germline assignment: CDR1 DFQATT and CDR2 SNEGSKA (reference sequence). The V end lost 3 bases, the J end lost 5 bases, and 13 bases lay between the germline ends.

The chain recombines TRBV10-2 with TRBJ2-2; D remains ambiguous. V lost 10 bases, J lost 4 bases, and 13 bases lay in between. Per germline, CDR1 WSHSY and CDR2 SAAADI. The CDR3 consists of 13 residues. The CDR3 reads CATMTPATGELFF. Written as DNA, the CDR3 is TGCGCCACTATGACCCCGGCCACCGGGGAGCTGTTTTTT.